The 20 T cell receptor beta chains presented below share a single source sample, sequenced in a study of control samples from healthy donors and cancer patients. Clones were read by immunoSEQ multiplex PCR, and TCRdb kept only the in-frame ones, dropping some. The table lists approximately 150,000 clones, 75% to 95% of them singletons, with approximately 7.2% in the top ten. The sample taken for sequencing was blood. The receptor set was obtained from a man younger than 35 in good health.

This chain connects TRBV5-1 to TRBJ1-6; no reliable D call. Per the germline V gene, CDR1 is SGHRS and CDR2 is YFSETQ. There are 13 residues in the CDR3. Trimming pared 4 bases from V and 5 bases from J, leaving 7 bases between. This chain's CDR3 is CASSTDDNSPLHF. In nucleotides, the CDR3 is TGCGCCAGCAGCACGGACGATAATTCACCCCTCCACTTT.

The V gene is TRBV6-5, the J gene TRBJ1-1; possible D gene TRBD1, 5 bases. Trimming cost V 6 bases and J 3 bases, with 17 bases left between them. The CDR3 runs to 15 residues. In germline, CDR1 is MNHEY, CDR2 SVGAGI. The CDR3 protein is CASRGFRVWDTEAFF. The CDR3 DNA follows: TGTGCCAGCAGGGGGTTCAGGGTTTGGGACACTGAAGCTTTCTTT.

The chain carries TRBV5-6 and TRBJ2-4, with D hard to call. CDR3 length: 14 amino acids. Germline lookup yields CDR1 SGHDT and CDR2 YYEEEE. Trimming pared 2 bases from V and 7 bases from J, leaving 13 bases between. CDR3 sequence: CASSLTPSANIQYF. CDR3 nucleotide sequence: TGTGCCAGCAGCTTAACCCCCTCTGCCAACATTCAGTACTTC.

The chain has TRBV6-5 and TRBJ1-2; 10 bases map to TRBD1. Germline V CDR1 and CDR2: MNHEY, SVGAGI. Losses at the gene ends were 2 bases for V and 7 bases for J; bases not matched to a gene: 10. This CDR3 spans 16 amino acids. The CDR3 here is CASSYKGDRGASGYTF. The CDR3, as DNA: TGTGCCAGCAGTTACAAGGGGGACAGGGGAGCCTCTGGCTACACCTTC.

The chain joins TRBV10-1 to TRBJ2-3, with D unresolved. The CDR3 covers 14 residues. Trimming took off 3 bases at V and 3 bases at J, with 10 bases between the two ends. The germline gives CDR1 WNHNN, CDR2 SYGVQD (reference sequence). The CDR3 reads CASSDHFRTDTQYF. CDR3 bases: TGCGCCAGCAGTGACCATTTCAGAACAGATACGCAGTATTTT.

V and J are TRBV3-1 (or the pseudogene TRBV3-2) and TRBJ1-1; D might be TRBD1 (6 bases). This CDR3 has 15 residues. V dropped 1 base and J dropped 7 bases, with 16 bases sitting between them. Per the germline V gene, CDR1 is LGHDT and CDR2 is YNNKEL (reference sequence). The CDR3 here is CASSQGSQRGIEAFF. CDR3 in DNA: TGTGCCAGCAGCCAAGGGAGTCAGAGGGGGATTGAAGCTTTCTTT.

A single count supports this clone. This chain links TRBV7-9 with TRBJ2-7; weak D call: TRBD1 (5 bases). The germline CDR1 and CDR2 sequences are SEHNR and FQNEAQ (reference sequence). V was trimmed by 0 bases and J by 7 bases, leaving 10 bases between them. The CDR3 spans 13 residues. This chain's CDR3 is CASSLAGPEEQYF. DNA of the CDR3: TGTGCCAGCAGCTTAGCGGGGCCGGAGGAGCAGTACTTC.

This clone was counted between two and nine times. This sequence joins TRBV6-5 and TRBJ1-2; no reliable D call. The V gene's germline CDR1 is MNHEY and CDR2 SVGAGI. CDR3 size: 14 residues. V lost 0 bases, J lost 8 bases, and 13 bases lay in between. The CDR3 coding sequence is TGTGCCAGCAGTTACTCGATATTCTCAAGGGGCTACACCTTC. Translation gives CASSYSIFSRGYTF.

Details on this clone: The junction differs from germline at one of its ends, possibly a read error. J is TRBJ2-3 and V is TRBV24-1, with no clear D. The CDR3 totals 14 residues. In germline, CDR1 is KGHDR, CDR2 SFDVKD. DNA for the CDR3: TGTGCCACCAGTGACGCTAGACCGCCTTACACTCCACATTTT. It codes for CATSDARPPYTPHF.

The rearrangement joins TRBV5-1 to TRBJ1-2; D is uncertain. CDR1 is SGHRS and CDR2 is YFSETQ in the germline V gene. There are 14 residues in the CDR3. Trimming left V 5 bases short and J 2 bases short, with 13 bases between. The CDR3 nucleotides read TGCGCCAGCAGTCCCTACGGGTTCAACTATGGCTACACCTTC. Amino acid sequence: CASSPYGFNYGYTF.

V is TRBV7-3 and J is TRBJ2-1, with D uncertain. V was clipped by 3 bases and J by 5 bases, with 8 bases between them. The germline V gene encodes CDR1 SGHTA and CDR2 FQGTGA. CDR3 size: 13 residues. The CDR3 coding sequence is TGTGCCAGCAGCTTCGAGTGGGACAATGAGCAGTTCTTC. It yields the protein CASSFEWDNEQFF.

This chain connects TRBV9 to TRBJ1-2; tentatively, D is TRBD1 (6 bases). CDR3 length: 15 amino acids. CDR1 and CDR2 (germline): SGDLS, YYNGEE. Trimming left V 4 bases short and J 4 bases short, with 17 bases between. The CDR3 protein is CASSTDRRVGYGYTF. The CDR3 bases are TGTGCCAGCAGCACCGACAGGCGGGTCGGCTATGGCTACACCTTC.

The gene calls are TRBV7-2 and TRBJ2-7, with 10 positions matching TRBD1. The V gene end was trimmed by 5 bases and the J gene end by 3 bases; junction bases not matched to a gene: 4. Germline-derived CDR1 and CDR2 are SGHTA and FQGNSA. CDR3 length: 14 amino acids. The CDR3 protein is CASSARTGGYEQYF. The CDR3 DNA sequence: TGTGCCAGCAGCGCCCGGACAGGGGGCTACGAGCAGTACTTC.

The V gene is TRBV5-8, the J gene TRBJ1-2; weak D call: TRBD1 (6 bases). Germline CDR1 reads SGHTS; CDR2 reads YDEGEE. The CDR3 is 13 residues long. V lost 4 bases and J lost 8, with 15 bases in between. Here the CDR3 reads CASSPSWGRGYTF. Here the CDR3 DNA reads TGTGCCAGCAGCCCCTCGTGGGGGCGAGGCTACACCTTC.

The chain combines TRBV27 with TRBJ2-2; 9 positions agree with TRBD1. J gave up 6 bases and V 4 bases, and 9 bases lay outside the gene matches. The CDR3 length is 16 residues. Germline CDR1 reads MNHEY; CDR2 reads SMNVEV (reference sequence). CDR3 region: CASSSISGTGSGELFF. The CDR3, as DNA: TGTGCCAGCAGTTCTATATCCGGGACAGGGTCCGGGGAGCTGTTTTTT.

This chain connects TRBV12-3 or TRBV12-4 to TRBJ2-5; D call uncertain. V lost 5 bases to trimming and J lost 1 base, with 8 bases between them. This CDR3 region has 13 residues. The CDR3 DNA reads as TGTGCCAGCAGTCTTTACACCCAAGAGACCCAGTACTTC. It is translated as CASSLYTQETQYF.

The CDR3 here is CASSIRKGPYEQYF. CDR3 DNA sequence: TGTGCCAGTAGTATCAGAAAGGGACCCTACGAGCAGTACTTC. J is TRBJ2-7 and V is TRBV19; D could derive from TRBD1 or TRBD2 (5 bases each). Trimming stripped 3 bases from V and 2 bases from J, with 11 bases between. Germline V gene sequence: CDR1 LNHDA, CDR2 SQIVND (reference sequence). The CDR3 length is 14 residues.

V usage is TRBV20-1 and J usage is TRBJ2-7; D call uncertain. Germline CDR1 DFQATT, CDR2 SNEGSKA (reference sequence). V was trimmed by 3 bases and J by 0 bases, leaving 9 bases between them. This CDR3 spans 13 amino acids. CDR3 protein: CSASSRSSYEQYF. The CDR3 nucleotides read TGCAGTGCTAGTTCCAGATCCTCCTACGAGCAGTACTTC.

The rearrangement links TRBV2 to TRBJ2-1; 8 nucleotides align to TRBD2. The V gene end was trimmed by 6 bases and the J gene end by 5 bases; junction bases not matched to a gene: 9. Germline V gives CDR1 SNHLY, CDR2 FYNNEI. The CDR3 consists of 15 residues. CDR3 DNA: TGTGCCAGCAGCCGACGGAGCGGGGGAGACAATGAGCAGTTCTTC. Its translation is CASSRRSGGDNEQFF.

DNA for the CDR3: TGCAGCGTTGCGACTACCTGGACAAACGGCGAGACCCAGTACTTC. This encodes CSVATTWTNGETQYF. V is TRBV29-1 and J is TRBJ2-5; D tentatively reads TRBD1 or TRBD2 (5 bases each). Trimming took off 4 bases at V and 5 bases at J, with 20 bases between the two ends. Germline lookup yields CDR1 SQVTM and CDR2 ANQGSEA. The CDR3 totals 15 residues.